These 17 T cell receptor beta chains came from one sample sequenced in a study of T cell changes during pregnancy in multiple sclerosis. The data were produced by immunoSEQ multiplex PCR, yet TCRdb's version contains in-frame clones alone and is incomplete. Of about 50,000 clones listed, around 92% are singletons. The input for sequencing was CD4+ T cells from peripheral blood mononuclear cells, taken in the third trimester of pregnancy. These receptor sequences come from a female donor with multiple sclerosis, enrolled in a pregnancy study.

This clone was seen only a few times. One junction end does not reproduce the germline sequence, and a read error may be involved. This chain joins TRBV10-3 and TRBJ2-3, with TRBD2 identical over 7 bases. The CDR3 has 14 residues. Germline V gene data show CDR1 as ENHRY and CDR2 as SYGVKD. The CDR3 DNA is TGTGCTATCACTCCTGGCGGGAGAACAGATACGCAGTATTTT. This sequence encodes CAITPGGRTDTQYF.

The CDR3 DNA sequence: TGTGCCAGCAGTGACTCGAAGGGGGGGAAGCAGTTCTTC. Its protein product is CASSDSKGGKQFF. The chain couples TRBV6-4 to TRBJ2-1; maybe TRBD2 (7 bases). Germline-derived CDR1 and CDR2 are MRHNA and SNTAGT. With 0 bases removed from V and 11 bases from J, the gap between germline ends came to 11 bases. This CDR3 region has 13 residues.

This clone was detected once. The J gene is TRBJ2-5, the V gene TRBV25-1; perhaps TRBD1 as D (6 bases). The closer fit of TRBJ2-7 to the DNA end suggests the J call may be wrong. This CDR3 region has 15 residues. In germline, CDR1 is MGHDK, CDR2 SYGVNS. CDR3 protein: CASSDGTLFSYEQYF. CDR3 nucleotide sequence: TGTGCCAGCAGTGACGGGACACTATTCTCCTACGAGCAGTACTTC.

This chain joins TRBV23-1 and TRBJ2-2, with D tentatively TRBD1 (5 bases). TRBV23-1 qualifies as an ORF whose function is uncertain. CDR3 length equals 16 residues. V lost 2 bases and J 0 bases, leaving 10 bases between the germline ends. CDR3 coding DNA: TGCGCCAGCAGTCAAAGAATACAGGCGAACACCGGGGAGCTGTTTTTT. Residues: CASSQRIQANTGELFF.

This rearrangement joins TRBV21-1 to TRBJ2-2; TRBD1 is the table's D call and was not checked against the DNA. TRBV21-1 is a listed pseudogene. The CDR3 is made up of 16 amino acids. The CDR3 loop reads CASSDTGTGGPGELFF. DNA for the CDR3: TGTGCCAGCAGCGATACCGGGACAGGGGGCCCCGGGGAGCTGTTTTTT.

The chain employs TRBV2 and TRBJ1-2; a possible D gene is TRBD1 (6 bases). The CDR3 totals 14 residues. Per the germline V gene, CDR1 is SNHLY and CDR2 is FYNNEI. The V gene lost 6 bases and the J gene lost 2 bases, with 13 bases spanning the gap. This CDR3 reads CASRYRALNYGYTF. In DNA, the CDR3 is TGTGCCAGCAGGTACAGGGCGCTCAACTATGGCTACACCTTC.

The chain links TRBV7-3 to TRBJ2-6; D unresolved. The CDR3 consists of 14 residues. Trimming left V 5 bases short and J 0 bases short, with 5 bases between. Germline lookup yields CDR1 SGHTA and CDR2 FQGTGA. CDR3 amino acids: CASSLSSGANVLTF. In nucleotides, the CDR3 is TGTGCCAGCAGCCTGAGCTCTGGGGCCAACGTCCTGACTTTC.

The CDR3 bases are TGTGCCAGCAGTTCATTCGGCTCACAGGGGGGAAATCAGCCCCAGCATTTT. Translation: CASSSFGSQGGNQPQHF. The chain employs TRBV27 and TRBJ1-5, with 8 bases that match TRBD1. With V trimmed by 4 bases and J by 4 bases, 12 bases remained unmatched. Germline CDR1 reads MNHEY; CDR2 reads SMNVEV (reference sequence). The CDR3 consists of 17 residues.

V usage is TRBV19 and J usage is TRBJ2-2, with TRBD1 identical over 7 bases. CDR1 is LNHDA and CDR2 is SQIVND in the germline V gene (reference sequence). V trimming: 8 bases; J trimming: 0 bases; junction bases outside the gene matches: 21. The CDR3 runs 20 residues. CDR3 sequence reads: CASLPIVRQQGSPNTGELFF. The CDR3 nucleotides are TGTGCCAGTTTACCTATCGTTCGGCAACAGGGGTCGCCGAACACCGGGGAGCTGTTTTTT.

The V gene is TRBV9, the J gene TRBJ1-1, with D tentatively TRBD1 (5 bases). The CDR3 covers 16 residues. V gave up 0 bases and J gave up 1 base, with 13 bases separating them. Germline assignment: CDR1 SGDLS and CDR2 YYNGEE. CDR3 region: CASSVGRDKRNTEAFF. CDR3 nucleotides: TGTGCCAGCAGCGTAGGCAGGGATAAGAGGAACACTGAAGCTTTCTTT.

V and J are TRBV6-1 and TRBJ1-5; possibly TRBD1 for D (6 bases). CDR3 size: 16 residues. V lost 4 bases and J 2 bases, leaving 15 bases between the germline ends. CDR1 and CDR2 from the germline V gene are MNHNS and SASEGT. The CDR3 is CASSGPAAGGNQPQHF. For the CDR3, the DNA is TGTGCCAGCAGTGGCCCGGCGGCAGGGGGCAATCAGCCCCAGCATTTT.

The chain carries TRBV6-6 and TRBJ1-1, with a tentative D call TRBD1 (5 bases). V dropped 6 bases and J dropped 5 bases, with 13 bases sitting between them. This CDR3 has 13 residues. Looked up from germline, CDR1 is MNHNY and CDR2 is SVGAGI (reference sequence). The CDR3: CASSRPGGTEAFF. The CDR3 nucleotides are TGTGCCAGCAGCCGACCGGGGGGGACTGAAGCTTTCTTT.

The V call is TRBV6-6, the J call TRBJ2-7, with TRBD1 matching 11 bases. The germline V gene has CDR1 MNHNY and CDR2 SVGAGI (reference sequence). This CDR3 region has 12 residues. V lost 8 bases and J lost 3; bases outside the gene matches: 0. The CDR3 DNA reads as TGTGCCAGCGGGACAGGGGGCTACGAGCAGTACTTC. Amino acid sequence: CASGTGGYEQYF.

This sequence joins TRBV5-6 and TRBJ1-2; possible D gene TRBD1, 5 bases. Trimming removed 4 bases at V and 3 bases at J, with 16 bases between. This CDR3 has 15 residues. Per germline, CDR1 SGHDT and CDR2 YYEEEE. In nucleotides, the CDR3 is TGTGCCAGCAGCCCCCAGGGAAGGGGCTACTATGGCTACACCTTC. Protein: CASSPQGRGYYGYTF. Using reference TRBV5-6 and TRBJ1-2 for the parts outside the CDR3, the full variable domain is DAGVTQSPTHLIKTRGQQVTLRCSPKSGHDTVSWYQQALGQGPQFIFQYYEEEERQRGNFPDRFSGHQFPNYSSELNVNALLLGDSALYLCASSPQGRGYYGYTFGSGTRLTVV.

The chain links TRBV7-2 to TRBJ2-2; TRBD2 matches 13 bases. With V trimmed by 5 bases and J by 4 bases, 4 bases remained unmatched. Germline loops: CDR1 SGHTA, CDR2 FQGNSA. The length of the CDR3 is 16 residues. The CDR3 region has the DNA TGTGCCAGCAGCCGGGGACTAGCGGGGACCACCGGGGAGCTGTTTTTT. Encoded protein: CASSRGLAGTTGELFF.

J is TRBJ1-3 and V is TRBV27; D gene ambiguous. Germline CDR1 MNHEY, CDR2 SMNVEV (reference sequence). Trimming pared 5 bases from V and 0 bases from J, leaving 8 bases between. This CDR3 is 14 amino acids long. This chain's CDR3 is CASSAISSGNTIYF. The CDR3 DNA sequence: TGTGCCAGCAGTGCTATTAGCTCTGGAAACACCATATATTTT.

The V and J genes are TRBV4-3 and TRBJ1-6; D unclear. The CDR3 length is 14 residues. Germline loops: CDR1 LGHNA, CDR2 YSLEER. Between the trimmed V and J ends, which lost 1 base and 7 bases, there was a span of 8 bases. DNA for the CDR3: TGCGCCAGCAGCCAAGTCTCCAGAAATTCACCCCTCCACTTT. Residues: CASSQVSRNSPLHF.